The table lists the clone carrying this TCR beta chain with a count of one. The sample comes from a study of T cell changes during pregnancy in multiple sclerosis. TCRdb's copy holds only in-frame clones and misses some; the assay was immunoSEQ multiplex PCR. The table lists about 66,000 clones, about 91% of them singletons. V was clipped by 2 bases and J by 3 bases; unmatched bases: 9. Per the germline V gene, CDR1 is SNHLY and CDR2 is FYNNEI. There are 16 residues in the CDR3. The TCR originated in a female donor with multiple sclerosis, enrolled in a pregnancy study. Sequences were derived from CD8+ T cells from peripheral blood mononuclear cells, sampled before pregnancy. The V gene is TRBV2, the J gene TRBJ2-7, with 8 bases fitting TRBD1. CDR3 region: CASSESRRTGFYEQYF. The CDR3 region has the DNA TGTGCCAGCAGTGAAAGTCGGCGGACAGGGTTCTACGAGCAGTACTTC.